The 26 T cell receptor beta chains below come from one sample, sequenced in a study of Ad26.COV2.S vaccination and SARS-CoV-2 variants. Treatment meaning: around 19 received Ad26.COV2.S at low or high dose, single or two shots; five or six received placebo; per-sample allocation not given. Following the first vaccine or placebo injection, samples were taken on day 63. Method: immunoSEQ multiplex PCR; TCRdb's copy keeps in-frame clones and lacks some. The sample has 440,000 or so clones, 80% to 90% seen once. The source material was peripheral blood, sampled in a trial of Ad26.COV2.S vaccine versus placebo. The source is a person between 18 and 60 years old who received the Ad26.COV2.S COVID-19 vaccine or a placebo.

The CDR3 sequence is CASSRGLSGNTIYF. For the CDR3, the DNA is TGTGCCAGCAGCCGTGGACTCTCTGGAAACACCATATATTTT. This chain connects TRBV3-1 (or the pseudogene TRBV3-2) to TRBJ1-3; D call uncertain. CDR1 is LGHDT, CDR2 YNNKEL, per germline (reference sequence). V was cut by 4 bases and J by 0 bases, with 7 bases left in between. CDR3 size: 14 residues.

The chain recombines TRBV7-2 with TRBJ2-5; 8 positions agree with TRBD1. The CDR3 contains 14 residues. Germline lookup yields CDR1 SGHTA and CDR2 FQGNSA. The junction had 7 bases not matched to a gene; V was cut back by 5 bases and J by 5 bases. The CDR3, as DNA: TGTGCCAGCAGCGGACAGGGTCGAGGGGAGACCCAGTACTTC. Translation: CASSGQGRGETQYF.

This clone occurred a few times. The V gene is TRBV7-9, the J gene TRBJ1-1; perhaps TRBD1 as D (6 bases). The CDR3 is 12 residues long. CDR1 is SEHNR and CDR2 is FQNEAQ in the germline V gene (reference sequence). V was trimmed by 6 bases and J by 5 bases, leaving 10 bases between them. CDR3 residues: CASSTRGTEAFF. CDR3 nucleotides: TGTGCCAGCAGTACGAGGGGGACTGAAGCTTTCTTT.

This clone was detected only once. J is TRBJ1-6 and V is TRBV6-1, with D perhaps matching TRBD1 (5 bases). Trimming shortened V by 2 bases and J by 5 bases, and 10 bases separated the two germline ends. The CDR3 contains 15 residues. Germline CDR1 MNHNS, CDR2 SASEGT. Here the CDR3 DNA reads TGTGCCAGCAGTGAATTGGACACTGATAATTCACCCCTCCACTTT. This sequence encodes CASSELDTDNSPLHF.

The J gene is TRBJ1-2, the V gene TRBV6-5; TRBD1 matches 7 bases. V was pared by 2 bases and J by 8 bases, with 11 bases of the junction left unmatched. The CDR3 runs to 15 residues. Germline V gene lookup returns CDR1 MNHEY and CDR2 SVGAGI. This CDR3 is CASSYTMTGPTGYTF. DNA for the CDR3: TGTGCCAGCAGTTACACAATGACAGGGCCGACGGGCTACACCTTC.

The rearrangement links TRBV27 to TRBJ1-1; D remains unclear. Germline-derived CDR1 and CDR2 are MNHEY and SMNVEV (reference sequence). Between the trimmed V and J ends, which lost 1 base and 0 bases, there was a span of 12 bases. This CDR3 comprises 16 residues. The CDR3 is CASSLFQPGLNTEAFF. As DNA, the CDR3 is TGTGCCAGCAGTTTATTTCAGCCGGGGTTGAACACTGAAGCTTTCTTT.

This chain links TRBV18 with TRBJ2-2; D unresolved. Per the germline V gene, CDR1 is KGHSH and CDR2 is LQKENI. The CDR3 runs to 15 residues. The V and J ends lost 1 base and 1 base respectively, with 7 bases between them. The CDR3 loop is CASSPLGMNTGELFF. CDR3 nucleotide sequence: TGTGCCAGCTCACCACTAGGGATGAACACCGGGGAGCTGTTTTTT.

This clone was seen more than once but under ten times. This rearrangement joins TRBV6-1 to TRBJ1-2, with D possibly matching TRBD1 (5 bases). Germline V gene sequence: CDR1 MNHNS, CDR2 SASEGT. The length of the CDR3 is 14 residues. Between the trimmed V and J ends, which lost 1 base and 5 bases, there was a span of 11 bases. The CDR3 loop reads CASSEGQPIYGYTF. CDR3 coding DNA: TGTGCCAGCAGTGAAGGACAGCCGATATATGGCTACACCTTC.

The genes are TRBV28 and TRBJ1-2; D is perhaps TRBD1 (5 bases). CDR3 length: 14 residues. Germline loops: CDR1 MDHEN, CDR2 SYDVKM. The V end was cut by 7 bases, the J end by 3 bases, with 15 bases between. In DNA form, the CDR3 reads TGTGCCAGCACCGCATTTGGGGGGTACTATGGCTACACCTTC. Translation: CASTAFGGYYGYTF.

The CDR3 sequence is CASTRTSGAYEQYF. DNA for the CDR3: TGTGCCAGCACTAGGACTAGCGGCGCCTACGAGCAGTACTTC. The gene calls are TRBV27 and TRBJ2-7; 10 bases are a match to TRBD2. The CDR3 is 14 amino acids. Germline V CDR1 and CDR2: MNHEY, SMNVEV (reference sequence). Losses at the gene ends were 7 bases for V and 2 bases for J; bases not matched to a gene: 5.

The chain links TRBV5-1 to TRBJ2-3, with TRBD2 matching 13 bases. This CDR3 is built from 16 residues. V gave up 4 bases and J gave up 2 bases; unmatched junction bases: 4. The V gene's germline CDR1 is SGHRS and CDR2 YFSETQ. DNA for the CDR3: TGCGCCAGCAGCCAGGGACTAGCGGGATCCACAGATACGCAGTATTTT. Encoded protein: CASSQGLAGSTDTQYF.

The CDR3 nucleotides read TGTGCCTGGAGTTTGACAGGGGACACTGAAGCTTTCTTT. As protein: CAWSLTGDTEAFF. The chain uses TRBV30 and TRBJ1-1; 8 bases agree with TRBD1. J lost 3 bases, V lost 2 bases, and 2 bases had no gene match. The CDR3 has 13 amino acids. Germline loops: CDR1 GTSNPN, CDR2 SVGIG (reference sequence).

CDR3 protein: CASSRQVPNTGELFF. CDR3 DNA sequence: TGCGCCAGCAGCAGACAGGTTCCGAACACCGGGGAGCTGTTTTTT. This chain connects TRBV4-1 to TRBJ2-2; D possibly corresponds to TRBD1 (6 bases). The ends were cut back, 5 bases at V and 0 bases at J, with 10 bases in the middle. From germline, CDR1 is MGHRA and CDR2 YSYEKL. This CDR3 spans 15 amino acids.

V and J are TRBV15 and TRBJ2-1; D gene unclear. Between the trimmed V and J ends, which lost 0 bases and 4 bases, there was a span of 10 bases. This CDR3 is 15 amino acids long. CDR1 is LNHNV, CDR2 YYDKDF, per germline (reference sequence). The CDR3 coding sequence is TGTGCCACCAGCAGAGATGGCGGTGTGTACAATGAGCAGTTCTTC. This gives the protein CATSRDGGVYNEQFF. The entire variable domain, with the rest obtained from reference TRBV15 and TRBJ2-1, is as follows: DAMVIQNPRYQVTQFGKPVTLSCSQTLNHNVMYWYQQKSSQAPKLLFHYYDKDFNNEADTPDNFQSRRPNTSFCFLDIRSPGLGDTAMYLCATSRDGGVYNEQFFGPGTRLTVL.

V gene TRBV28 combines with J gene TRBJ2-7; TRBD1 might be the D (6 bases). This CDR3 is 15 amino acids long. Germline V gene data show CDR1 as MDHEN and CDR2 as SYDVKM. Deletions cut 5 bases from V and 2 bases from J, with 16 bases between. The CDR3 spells CASSRLQYRAYEQYF. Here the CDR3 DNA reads TGTGCCAGCAGTCGGCTCCAATACAGGGCCTACGAGCAGTACTTC.

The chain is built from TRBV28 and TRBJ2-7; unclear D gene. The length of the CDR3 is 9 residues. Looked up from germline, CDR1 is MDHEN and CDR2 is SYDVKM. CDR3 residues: CEVSYEQYF. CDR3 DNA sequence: TGTGAAGTCTCCTACGAGCAGTACTTC.

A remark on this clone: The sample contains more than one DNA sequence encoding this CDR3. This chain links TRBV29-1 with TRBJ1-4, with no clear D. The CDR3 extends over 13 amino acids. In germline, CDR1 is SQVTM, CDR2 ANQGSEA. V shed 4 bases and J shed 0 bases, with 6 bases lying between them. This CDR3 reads CSVGGATNEKLFF. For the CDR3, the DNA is TGCAGCGTTGGGGGTGCAACTAATGAAAAACTGTTTTTT.

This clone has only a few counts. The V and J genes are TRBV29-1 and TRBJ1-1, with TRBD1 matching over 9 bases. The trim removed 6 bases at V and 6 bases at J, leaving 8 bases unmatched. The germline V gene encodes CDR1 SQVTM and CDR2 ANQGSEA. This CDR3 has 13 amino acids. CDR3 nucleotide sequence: TGCAGCGTAGGACAGGGGTCCTTACCTGAAGCTTTCTTT. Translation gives CSVGQGSLPEAFF.

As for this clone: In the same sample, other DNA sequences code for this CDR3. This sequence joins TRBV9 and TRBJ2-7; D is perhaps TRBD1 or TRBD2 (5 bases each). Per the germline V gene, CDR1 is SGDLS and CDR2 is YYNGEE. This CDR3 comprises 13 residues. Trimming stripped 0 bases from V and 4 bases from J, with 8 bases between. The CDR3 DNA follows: TGTGCCAGCAGCGTAGATGAGGGGTACGAGCAGTACTTC. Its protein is CASSVDEGYEQYF.

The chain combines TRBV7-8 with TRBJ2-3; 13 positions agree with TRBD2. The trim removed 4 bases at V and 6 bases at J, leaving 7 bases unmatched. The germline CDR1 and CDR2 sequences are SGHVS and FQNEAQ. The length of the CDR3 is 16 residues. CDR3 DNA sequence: TGTGCCAGCAGCTCGACTAGCGGGAGGCCAGCGGATACGCAGTATTTT. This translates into CASSSTSGRPADTQYF. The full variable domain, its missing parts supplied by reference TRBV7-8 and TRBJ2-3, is GAGVSQSPRYKVAKRGQDVALRCDPISGHVSLFWYQQALGQGPEFLTYFQNEAQLDKSGLPSDRFFAERPEGSVSTLKIQRTQQEDSAVYLCASSSTSGRPADTQYFGPGTRLTVL.

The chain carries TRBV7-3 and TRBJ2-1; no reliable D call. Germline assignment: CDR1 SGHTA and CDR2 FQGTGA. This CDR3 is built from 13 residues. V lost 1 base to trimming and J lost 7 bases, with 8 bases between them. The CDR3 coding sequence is TGTGCCAGCAGCTTAATCCCGGCAAATGAGCAGTTCTTC. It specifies CASSLIPANEQFF.

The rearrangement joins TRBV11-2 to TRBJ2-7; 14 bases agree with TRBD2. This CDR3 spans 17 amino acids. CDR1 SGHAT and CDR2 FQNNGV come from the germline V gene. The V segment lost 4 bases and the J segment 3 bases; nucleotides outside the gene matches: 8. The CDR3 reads CASSSGTSGSGFYEQYF. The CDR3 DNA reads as TGTGCCAGCAGCTCTGGGACTAGCGGGAGTGGCTTCTACGAGCAGTACTTC.

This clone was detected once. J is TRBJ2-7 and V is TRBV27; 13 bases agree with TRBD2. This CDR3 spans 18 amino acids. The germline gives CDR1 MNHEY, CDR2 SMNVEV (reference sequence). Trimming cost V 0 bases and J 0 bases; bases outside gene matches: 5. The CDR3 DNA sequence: TGTGCCAGCAGTTTATCGACTAGCGGGAGGCCAAGCTCCTACGAGCAGTACTTC. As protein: CASSLSTSGRPSSYEQYF.

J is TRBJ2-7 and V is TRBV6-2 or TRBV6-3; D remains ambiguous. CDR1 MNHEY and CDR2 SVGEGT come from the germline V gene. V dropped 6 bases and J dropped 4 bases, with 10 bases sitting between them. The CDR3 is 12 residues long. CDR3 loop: CASSGPRYEQYF. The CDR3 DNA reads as TGTGCCAGCAGCGGACCACGTTACGAGCAGTACTTC.

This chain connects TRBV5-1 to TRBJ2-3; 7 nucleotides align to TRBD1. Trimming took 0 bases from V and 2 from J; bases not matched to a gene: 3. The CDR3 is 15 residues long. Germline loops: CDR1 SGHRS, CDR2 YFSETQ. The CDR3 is CASSLVGQFTDTQYF. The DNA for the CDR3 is TGCGCCAGCAGCTTGGTGGGACAGTTCACAGATACGCAGTATTTT.

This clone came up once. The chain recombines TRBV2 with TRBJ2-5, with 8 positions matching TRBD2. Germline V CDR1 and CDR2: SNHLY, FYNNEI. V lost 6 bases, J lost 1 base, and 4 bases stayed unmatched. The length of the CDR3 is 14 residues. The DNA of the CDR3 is TGTGCCAGCAGCGGGGGGGCAGGCCAAGAGACCCAGTACTTC. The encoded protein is CASSGGAGQETQYF.